These T cell receptor beta chains were read from a single sample in a study of CXCR3-negative and CXCR3-positive naive CD8 T cells. TCRdb re-analyzed the 5' RACE reads; it lists each CDR3 protein once, without DNA. Its table lists 45,000 to 65,000 distinct CDR3 sequences. What was sequenced was memory CD8+ T cells from blood. The receptors come from a human donor in good health. Some clones in this sample may be carry-over from other donors' samples. Both conserved end residues are part of each CDR3.

J | V | CDR3
TRBJ2-1 | TRBV6-2/TRBV6-3 | CATSQGEVNEQFF
TRBJ2-2 | TRBV7-3 | CASSPRDSTNTGELFF
TRBJ2-1 | TRBV28 | CATDNGGQRSSYNEQFF
TRBJ2-3 | TRBV14 | CASSPPGVVTDTQYF
TRBJ2-2 | TRBV29-1 | CSVPGSSTGELFF
TRBJ2-5 | TRBV12-3/TRBV12-4 | CASSFGQSHIQETQYF
TRBJ2-7 | TRBV27 | CASSLSTAGSYEQYF
TRBJ1-5 | TRBV7-9 | CASSLTNSNQPQHF
TRBJ2-2 | TRBV5-4 | CASRLGGATGELFF
TRBJ2-5 | TRBV19 | CASTEGPSLGETQYF
TRBJ2-1 | TRBV29-1 | CSVEVGGASYNEQFF
TRBJ1-5 | TRBV6-4 | CASSVTGGGNQPQHF
TRBJ2-7 | TRBV7-2 | CASSLARDRPDYEQYF
TRBJ2-2 | TRBV7-2 | CASLTKWSLGTGELFF
TRBJ1-1 | TRBV6-4 | CASSADSGGGREAFF
TRBJ1-5 | TRBV12-3/TRBV12-4 | CASRQEIISNQPQHF
TRBJ1-1 | TRBV4-3 | CASSQVLLQGDTEAFF
TRBJ1-2 | TRBV4-3 | CASSQVGLSGHGYTF
TRBJ2-7 | TRBV29-1 | CSVEAGRRYEQYF
TRBJ1-2 | TRBV29-1 | CSVEVGVSNYGYTF
TRBJ2-1 | TRBV20-1 | CSARASTSGDYNEQFF
TRBJ2-2 | TRBV6-2/TRBV6-3 | CASSLDRGRGTGELFF
TRBJ2-6 | TRBV7-2 | CASSLVAGTGANVLTF
TRBJ2-1 | TRBV28 | CASSFQPTTPNEQFF
TRBJ2-2 | TRBV7-9 | CASSAPGNTGELFF
TRBJ2-7 | TRBV15 | CATSREQTPSYEQYF
TRBJ2-1 | TRBV27 | CASSLSRLPSSYNEQFF
TRBJ2-1 | TRBV14 | CASSHSLGAGIPYNEQFF
TRBJ2-1 | TRBV7-3 | CASSPSPGNEQFF
TRBJ1-1 | TRBV10-2 | CASQVQENQEAFF
TRBJ2-2 | TRBV7-9 | CASSQEGVGAGELFF
TRBJ2-1 | TRBV6-2/TRBV6-3 | CASSPTSGSYNEQFF